This TCR beta chain was captured by sequencing in a study of blood T cell repertoires in COVID-19. Repertoires were generated with immunoSEQ multiplex PCR, while TCRdb's copy carries only in-frame clones and drops some. Seen here are 53,000 or so clones, approximately 84% observed once, and the top ten hold more than 12%. CDR1 SGHNT and CDR2 YYREEE come from the germline V gene (reference sequence). V shed 4 bases and J 4 bases; nucleotides not matched to a gene: 10. The CDR3 covers 16 residues. The sequence was collected from a human donor with active or convalescent COVID-19. The donor label of this sample is uncertain. The rearrangement uses TRBV5-4 and TRBJ2-1, with 8 bases lining up with TRBD2. The specimen sequenced was peripheral blood. Here the CDR3 DNA reads TGTGCCAGCAGCCGTCGGGGGGGGAATGATTACAATGAGCAGTTCTTC. This encodes CASSRRGGNDYNEQFF. Combining the CDR3 with reference TRBV5-4 and TRBJ2-1 gives the whole variable domain ETGVTQSPTHLIKTRGQQVTLRCSSQSGHNTVSWYQQALGQGPQFIFQYYREEENGRGNFPPRFSGLQFPNYSSELNVNALELDDSALYLCASSRRGGNDYNEQFFGPGTRLTVL.